Included here is one T cell receptor (beta chain) sequence, with context. Its antigen is currently unknown. Germline V gene sequence: CDR1 GTSNPN, CDR2 SVGIG (reference sequence). The CDR3 contains 15 residues. V was shortened by 3 bases and J by 1 base, with 15 bases between the two germline ends. 60 Vbeta and 13 Jbeta primers were used in PCR. TCRdb keeps only in-frame clones here, not all; method: immunoSEQ multiplex PCR. The sample has 180,000 or so clones, 65% to 85% seen once; the top ten hold about 3.1%. These data are taken from a study of cytomegalovirus exposure and HLA in healthy donors. Study summary: Among about 179 million T cells, an earlier analysis found roughly 100 million unique TCR beta sequences. Among the 300 to 500 genotyped donors, approximately 82% were placed in the Caucasian-associated ancestry cluster.

General study points: For most TCR beta V segments, an earlier analysis put the productive rate at about 90% or about 30% of the time. An observed cluster of highly shared sequence variants was recorded as a likely sequencing artifact.

The J gene is TRBJ1-2, the V gene TRBV30, with TRBD1 as a possible D gene (6 bases). What was sequenced was PBMCs. The sequence was obtained from a female donor in good health and CMV-seronegative. CDR3 amino acids: CAWRPALGGNYGYTF. In DNA, the CDR3 is TGTGCCTGGAGGCCCGCATTAGGGGGTAACTATGGCTACACCTTC.